The entry below gives a single T cell receptor (beta chain) sequence along with its context. TCR beta sequencing covered blood CD8+ and CD4+ T cells. The CD8+ and CD4+ T cells were negatively isolated, with the TEMRA cells enriched by FACS. This sample was included in a study of CD8 T cells in Susac syndrome. A quantity of about 0.5 to 1 ug RNA underwent reverse transcription using random hexamers. Across 54 Vbeta and 13 Jbeta, TCR beta CDR3 was amplified with immunoSEQ multiplex PCR. TCRdb reanalysed the immunoSEQ multiplex PCR reads using MiXCR and keeps one entry per CDR3 protein. The sample holds hundreds of thousands of distinct CDR3 sequences; approximately 95% are singletons and the top ten take about 0.088%. With 2 bases removed from V and 3 bases from J, the gap between germline ends came to 9 bases. The CDR3 is 14 residues long. CDR1 and CDR2 from the germline V gene are SGDLS and YYNGEE.

The sequenced sample was CD4+ T cells from PBMCs. This rearrangement joins TRBV9 to TRBJ2-4; perhaps TRBD2 as D (6 bases). This sequence was found in a human donor with multiple sclerosis. The CDR3 DNA sequence: TGTGCCAGCAGCGTTAGCGGCGGCAAAAACATTCAGTACTTC. Protein: CASSVSGGKNIQYF.